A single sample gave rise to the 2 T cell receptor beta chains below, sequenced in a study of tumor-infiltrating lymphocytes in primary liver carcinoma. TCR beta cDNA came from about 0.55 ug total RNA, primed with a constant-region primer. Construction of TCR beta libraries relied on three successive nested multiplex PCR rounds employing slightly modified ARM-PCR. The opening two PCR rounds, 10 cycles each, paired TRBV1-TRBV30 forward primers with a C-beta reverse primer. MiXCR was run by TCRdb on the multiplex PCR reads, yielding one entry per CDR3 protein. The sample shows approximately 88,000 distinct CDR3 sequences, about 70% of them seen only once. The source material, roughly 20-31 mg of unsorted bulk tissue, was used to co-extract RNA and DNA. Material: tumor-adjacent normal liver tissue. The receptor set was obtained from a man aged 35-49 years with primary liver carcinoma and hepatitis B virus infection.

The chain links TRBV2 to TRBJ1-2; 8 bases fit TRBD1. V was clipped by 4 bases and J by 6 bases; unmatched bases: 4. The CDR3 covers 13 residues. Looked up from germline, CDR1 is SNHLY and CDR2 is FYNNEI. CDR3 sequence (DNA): TGTGCCAGCAGTGCCGACAGGGGTAATGGCTACACCTTC. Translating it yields CASSADRGNGYTF.

CDR3 region: CASSHAGGQGNNEQFF. DNA for the CDR3: TGTGCCAGCAGCCACGCCGGGGGACAGGGGAACAATGAGCAGTTCTTC. The chain has TRBV4-2 and TRBJ2-1; TRBD1 aligns across 10 bases. V lost 3 bases and J lost 5; bases outside the gene matches: 7. The CDR3 has 16 amino acids. Germline V gene data show CDR1 as LGHNA and CDR2 as YNFKEQ.